A selection of T cell receptor beta chains follows, all from one sample in a study of shared clonotypes between healthy human individuals. Method: immunoSEQ multiplex PCR; TCRdb's copy keeps in-frame clones and lacks some. The profile shows hundreds of thousands of clones, approximately 96% of them singletons. The sequencing sample was made of naive CD8+ T cells sorted from blood. The receptor set was obtained from a woman aged 25 to 45 in good health. Both conserved end residues are part of each CDR3.

TRBV6-1	TRBJ2-7	CASSERKTSGNLYEQYF
TRBV5-6	TRBJ2-7	CASSLGSVGYEQYF
TRBV28	TRBJ2-1	CASSLWGTSGRNEQFF
TRBV27	TRBJ2-7	CASSTRFGQTPYEQYF
TRBV28	-	CASSLVGQFDEQYF
TRBV28	TRBJ2-1	CASRGLPNEQFF
TRBV5-6	TRBJ2-5	CASSLGIAPVEETQYF
TRBV7-9	TRBJ1-5	CASSLNQGSNQPQHF
TRBV9	TRBJ1-4	CASSAGGSPDEKLFF
TRBV11-2	TRBJ2-7	CASSTQNLITGQSYEQYF
TRBV2	TRBJ1-5	CASSLGQGRSNQPQHF
TRBV10-2	TRBJ1-1	CASRGGMNTEAFF
TRBV19	TRBJ2-7	CASSIDPGTGNEQYF
TRBV19	TRBJ1-2	CASSIDKGLRDGYTF
TRBV7-9	TRBJ2-1	CASSYGTEYNEQFF
TRBV29-1	TRBJ2-3	CSVEGTGTSTDTQYF
TRBV27	TRBJ1-2	CASSPMASVWGYTF
TRBV5-1	TRBJ2-7	CASSFGDWGHEQYF
TRBV28	TRBJ1-2	CASSLFPETNYGYTF
TRBV6-1	TRBJ2-7	CASRERENSYEQYF
TRBV15	TRBJ1-5	CATSNSNQPQHF
TRBV27	TRBJ1-4	CASSRRDRDANEKLFF
TRBV28	TRBJ1-1	CASGPAVKVAQFQAFF
TRBV27	TRBJ1-1	CASSLLGTGYMNTEAFF
TRBV13	TRBJ2-1	CASRSSPINYNEQFF
TRBV7-9	TRBJ1-4	CASSWGGGHNNEKLFF
TRBV11-2	TRBJ1-1	CASSLGAGTMNTEAFF
TRBV27	TRBJ2-7	CATSQGTAYYEQYF
TRBV7-9	TRBJ2-1	CASSVQGAYDNEQFF
TRBV4-2	TRBJ1-1	CASSQGVAQMNTEAFF
TRBV4-1	TRBJ2-5	CASSQVPSGREETQYF
TRBV15	TRBJ1-4	CATSSRFGGESEKLFF
TRBV5-6	TRBJ2-7	CASSLGTYEQYF
TRBV19	TRBJ1-1	CASSIGEVLNTEAFF
TRBV4-1	TRBJ2-7	CASSQAPGAYEQYF
TRBV27	TRBJ2-1	CASSLFAGVHEQFF
TRBV7-3	TRBJ1-1	CASSPGGAVEAFF
TRBV4-2	TRBJ2-2	CASSQEPGQGSTGELFF
TRBV28	TRBJ2-7	CASSLGTGRAYSYEQYF
TRBV2	TRBJ1-1	CASSEMGRSEAFF
TRBV29-1	TRBJ2-7	CSVEALAGVFYEQYF
TRBV19	TRBJ2-1	CASSPGLAGGGAYNEQFF
TRBV28	TRBJ2-7	CASSLAGGPGEQYF
TRBV6-5	TRBJ2-3	CASSYWGSASTDTQYF
TRBV14	TRBJ2-7	CASSAKRYGKDPYEQYF
TRBV5-6	TRBJ1-4	CASRRLSDRSTNEKLFF
TRBV7-6	TRBJ2-5	CASSFLGVLAGGGTIGETQYF
TRBV27	TRBJ2-3	CASSLGTSGGSTDTQYF
TRBV6-5	TRBJ2-5	CASNIGQKETQYF
TRBV29-1	TRBJ1-1	CSVATTGGEHGGTEAFF
TRBV28	TRBJ2-5	CASSPTGLALETQYF
TRBV9	TRBJ2-1	CASSAQLSSYNEQFF
TRBV13	TRBJ2-7	CASSPPDRGPYEQYF
TRBV19	TRBJ2-1	CASRPLGREAYNEQFF